Shown below are 26 T cell receptor beta chains from a single sample sequenced in a study of T cell responses to AZD1222 COVID-19 vaccine. The assay was immunoSEQ multiplex PCR, and TCRdb's table has in-frame clones only and misses some. The table has around 100,000 clones, around 90% seen once. Sequenced material: peripheral blood, taken on day 0 of AZD1222 vaccination. These receptors were collected from an adult in good health.

The V gene is TRBV2, the J gene TRBJ1-3; unclear D gene. Germline loops: CDR1 SNHLY, CDR2 FYNNEI. V was trimmed by 4 bases and J by 2 bases, leaving 12 bases between them. This CDR3 is built from 15 residues. The CDR3 protein is CASSALWGTGNTIYF. Written as DNA, the CDR3 is TGTGCCAGCAGTGCGTTATGGGGAACTGGAAACACCATATATTTT.

The chain carries TRBV3-1 (or the pseudogene TRBV3-2) and TRBJ1-1; D gene uncertain. Trimming removed 3 bases from V and 5 bases from J, with 13 bases in between. The CDR3 is 14 amino acids. The germline CDR1 and CDR2 sequences are LGHDT and YNNKEL (reference sequence). In nucleotides, the CDR3 is TGTGCCAGCAGCCAGGGGTCCCATGTAACTGAAGCTTTCTTT. Amino acids: CASSQGSHVTEAFF.

V is TRBV24-1 and J is TRBJ1-5; TRBD1 matches at 7 bases. The CDR3 runs 15 residues. The ends lost 3 bases at V and 5 bases at J; junction bases unmatched: 6. Germline V gives CDR1 KGHDR, CDR2 SFDVKD. The CDR3 DNA sequence: TGTGCCACCAGTGATGTCGGGACAGATGATCAGCCCCAGCATTTT. Its protein is CATSDVGTDDQPQHF.

The chain uses TRBV4-1 and TRBJ1-6; no reliable D call. V was shortened by 0 bases and J by 0 bases, with 6 bases between the two germline ends. Germline V gene lookup returns CDR1 MGHRA and CDR2 YSYEKL. The CDR3 extends over 16 amino acids. The CDR3 bases are TGCGCCAGCAGCCAAGACGATAGCTCCTATAATTCACCCCTCCACTTT. It translates to CASSQDDSSYNSPLHF.

The V call is TRBV7-9, the J call TRBJ2-7, with D perhaps matching TRBD1 (6 bases). Deletions cut 1 base from V and 7 bases from J, with 11 bases between. Germline CDR1 SEHNR, CDR2 FQNEAQ (reference sequence). The CDR3 covers 13 residues. The CDR3 loop is CASSLVAQGEQYF. For the CDR3, the DNA is TGTGCCAGCAGCTTAGTGGCCCAGGGGGAGCAGTACTTC.

The chain employs TRBV7-3 and TRBJ1-6, with D unclear. The V and J ends lost 4 bases and 9 bases respectively, with 10 bases between them. Germline assignment: CDR1 SGHTA and CDR2 FQGTGA. The CDR3 length is 13 residues. The CDR3 region has the DNA TGTGCCAGCAGCTCTCGCGGTGGTTCACCCCTCCACTTT. Translation gives CASSSRGGSPLHF.

V is TRBV4-3 and J is TRBJ1-4, with D perhaps TRBD1 (5 bases). In germline, CDR1 is LGHNA, CDR2 YSLEER. The CDR3 sequence is 15 residues long. With 6 bases removed from V and 3 bases from J, the gap between germline ends came to 14 bases. In DNA form, the CDR3 reads TGCGCCAGCAGTTTGGACATAGGGCCTAATGAAAAACTGTTTTTT. Its protein is CASSLDIGPNEKLFF.

The V gene is TRBV3-1 (or the pseudogene TRBV3-2), the J gene TRBJ1-2; D is possibly TRBD1 (6 bases). V lost 3 bases to trimming and J lost 1 base, with 15 bases between them. The CDR3 runs 16 residues. Germline-derived CDR1 and CDR2 are LGHDT and YNNKEL (reference sequence). The CDR3 DNA reads as TGTGCCAGCAGCCAGGTACAGGGTTACTTTAACTATGGCTACACCTTC. It specifies CASSQVQGYFNYGYTF.

The rearrangement uses TRBV5-5 and TRBJ1-4, with D possibly matching TRBD1 (6 bases). The CDR3 runs to 14 residues. Trimming cost V 0 bases and J 7 bases, with 10 bases left between them. Per the germline V gene, CDR1 is SGHKS and CDR2 is YYEKEE (reference sequence). CDR3 sequence: CASSLEGGSEKLFF. The CDR3, as DNA: TGTGCCAGCAGCTTGGAGGGGGGAAGTGAAAAACTGTTTTTT.

The chain joins TRBV27 to TRBJ2-5, with D perhaps TRBD2 (6 bases). Germline CDR1 reads MNHEY; CDR2 reads SMNVEV (reference sequence). There are 13 residues in the CDR3. Deletions cut 3 bases from V and 5 bases from J, with 10 bases between. The DNA for the CDR3 is TGTGCCAGCAGTTTGACGGCGGGGGAGACCCAGTACTTC. Protein sequence: CASSLTAGETQYF.

This clone was seen more than once but under ten times. The J gene is TRBJ1-3, the V gene TRBV6-5; D gene uncertain. The CDR3 totals 15 residues. V was clipped by 2 bases and J by 1 base, with 9 bases between them. Per germline, CDR1 MNHEY and CDR2 SVGAGI. Here the CDR3 reads CASSYQSTSGNTIYF. In nucleotides, the CDR3 is TGTGCCAGCAGTTACCAGAGTACTTCTGGAAACACCATATATTTT.

The CDR3 protein is CASSNLQGAAEAFF. The CDR3 coding sequence is TGTGCCAGCTCAAACTTACAGGGGGCCGCTGAAGCTTTCTTT. This rearrangement joins TRBV18 to TRBJ1-1, with TRBD1 matching 9 bases. Losses at the gene ends were 5 bases for V and 6 bases for J; bases not matched to a gene: 7. Per germline, CDR1 KGHSH and CDR2 LQKENI. The CDR3 runs to 14 residues.

The rearrangement links TRBV6-2 or TRBV6-3 to TRBJ1-2, with D hard to call. The CDR3 extends over 12 amino acids. Germline CDR1 MNHEY, CDR2 SVGEGT. V shed 3 bases and J shed 6 bases, with 8 bases lying between them. In DNA, the CDR3 is TGTGCCAGCAGTTATTGGGAGAATGGCTACACCTTC. Translating it yields CASSYWENGYTF.

The rearrangement uses TRBV4-2 and TRBJ2-1; no clear D gene. V was trimmed by 1 base and J by 5 bases, leaving 18 bases between them. Germline values: CDR1 LGHNA, CDR2 YNFKEQ. This CDR3 is 17 amino acids long. The CDR3: CASSQARPGLGDNEQFF. CDR3 DNA: TGTGCCAGCAGCCAAGCAAGGCCCGGGCTAGGAGACAATGAGCAGTTCTTC.

The chain is built from TRBV7-2 and TRBJ2-7; TRBD1 matches 9 bases. This CDR3 has 14 amino acids. V was pared by 5 bases and J by 2 bases, with 4 bases of the junction left unmatched. CDR1 is SGHTA and CDR2 is FQGNSA in the germline V gene. In DNA, the CDR3 is TGTGCCAGCAGCGAAACAGGGGGCCCCTACGAGCAGTACTTC. It specifies CASSETGGPYEQYF.

CDR3 DNA sequence: TGTGCTAGTGGTTTCGGGGAGCTGTTTTTT. Amino acids: CASGFGELFF. This chain connects TRBV12-5 to TRBJ2-2; the D is unclear. CDR1 is LGHNT, CDR2 FRNRAP, per germline. The CDR3 covers 10 residues. Trimming stripped 3 bases from V and 7 bases from J, with 0 bases between.

The rearrangement links TRBV27 to TRBJ1-6; D uncertain. V was shortened by 4 bases and J by 1 base, with 11 bases between the two germline ends. This CDR3 region has 16 residues. CDR1 is MNHEY, CDR2 SMNVEV, per germline (reference sequence). The CDR3: CASSSPRGSYNSPLHF. The CDR3 nucleotides read TGTGCCAGCAGTTCCCCTCGAGGGTCCTATAATTCACCCCTCCACTTT.

This rearrangement joins TRBV9 to TRBJ2-7; no firm D call. This CDR3 has 15 residues. From germline, CDR1 is SGDLS and CDR2 YYNGEE. V was cut by 0 bases and J by 6 bases, with 16 bases left in between. The CDR3 bases are TGTGCCAGCAGCGTAGTGTCAGGATCCTACTCCGAGCAGTACTTC. The encoded protein is CASSVVSGSYSEQYF.

The V and J genes are TRBV27 and TRBJ1-5; D ambiguous. The CDR3 extends over 13 amino acids. Germline CDR1 is MNHEY and CDR2 is SMNVEV (reference sequence). V was pared by 0 bases and J by 4 bases, with 4 bases between. The CDR3: CASSLSWNQPQHF. The CDR3 DNA reads TGTGCCAGCAGTTTATCGTGGAATCAGCCCCAGCATTTT.

The chain joins TRBV16 to TRBJ2-7, with D possibly matching TRBD1 (6 bases). From germline, CDR1 is KGHSY and CDR2 FQNENV. This CDR3 region has 17 residues. The V end lost 4 bases, the J end lost 2 bases, and 21 bases lay between the germline ends. CDR3 in DNA: TGTGCCAGCAGCCGAATCGCGACAGGAGACTACCCCTACGAGCAGTACTTC. Translation: CASSRIATGDYPYEQYF. The whole variable domain, filled in from reference TRBV16 and TRBJ2-7, reads GEEVAQTPKHLVRGEGQKAKLYCAPIKGHSYVFWYQQVLKNEFKFLISFQNENVFDETGMPKERFSAKCLPNSPCSLEIQATKLEDSAVYFCASSRIATGDYPYEQYFGPGTRLTVT.

J is TRBJ1-4 and V is TRBV6-2 or TRBV6-3, with D unclear. Trimming took off 7 bases at V and 3 bases at J, with 12 bases between the two ends. Germline CDR1 reads MNHEY; CDR2 reads SVGEGT. There are 14 residues in the CDR3. The CDR3 DNA reads as TGTGCCAGCACCCCCAGAGGAGCTAATGAAAAACTGTTTTTT. Translating gives CASTPRGANEKLFF.

The rearrangement links TRBV13 to TRBJ1-2; D gene unclear. This CDR3 is built from 13 residues. Germline V gene lookup returns CDR1 PRHDT and CDR2 FYEKMQ (reference sequence). V dropped 1 base and J dropped 7 bases, with 10 bases sitting between them. CDR3 bases: TGTGCCAGCAGCTTAGTAGGGTTTTCTGGCTACACCTTC. It yields the protein CASSLVGFSGYTF.

The J gene is TRBJ1-4, the V gene TRBV5-1; 7 nucleotides align to TRBD1. J lost 8 bases, V lost 0 bases, and 7 bases had no gene match. Germline V gives CDR1 SGHRS, CDR2 YFSETQ. This CDR3 is built from 15 residues. CDR3: CASSLGQGIWEKLFF. The CDR3, as DNA: TGCGCCAGCAGCTTGGGACAGGGCATATGGGAAAAACTGTTTTTT.

Comments on this clone: A junction boundary mismatches the germline segment, possibly from a read error. The chain links TRBV7-2 to TRBJ2-7, with D tentatively TRBD2 (5 bases). The CDR3 totals 14 residues. CDR1 and CDR2 from the germline V gene are SGHTA and FQGNSA. The DNA for the CDR3 is TGTGCCAGCAGCTTAGGTCCGCCGGACTCCCTAGGGCGCTTC. Translation: CASSLGPPDSLGRF.

The rearrangement joins TRBV7-9 to TRBJ1-2; weak D call: TRBD1 (6 bases). V was clipped by 5 bases and J by 8 bases, with 18 bases between them. CDR3 length: 14 residues. Germline CDR1 SEHNR, CDR2 FQNEAQ (reference sequence). The DNA for the CDR3 is TGTGCCAGCAGCACGCCTGGGACATCCCGGGGCTACACCTTC. Translated, it gives CASSTPGTSRGYTF.

The genes are TRBV7-6 and TRBJ2-2; 8 bases line up with TRBD1. The CDR3 has 18 amino acids. The V gene's germline CDR1 is SGHVS and CDR2 FNYEAQ. V shed 1 base, J shed 4 bases, and the junction held 11 bases outside the gene matches. This chain's CDR3 is CASSLVGGQGAVTGELFF. The CDR3 DNA is TGTGCCAGCAGCTTAGTGGGCGGGCAGGGGGCTGTCACCGGGGAGCTGTTTTTT.